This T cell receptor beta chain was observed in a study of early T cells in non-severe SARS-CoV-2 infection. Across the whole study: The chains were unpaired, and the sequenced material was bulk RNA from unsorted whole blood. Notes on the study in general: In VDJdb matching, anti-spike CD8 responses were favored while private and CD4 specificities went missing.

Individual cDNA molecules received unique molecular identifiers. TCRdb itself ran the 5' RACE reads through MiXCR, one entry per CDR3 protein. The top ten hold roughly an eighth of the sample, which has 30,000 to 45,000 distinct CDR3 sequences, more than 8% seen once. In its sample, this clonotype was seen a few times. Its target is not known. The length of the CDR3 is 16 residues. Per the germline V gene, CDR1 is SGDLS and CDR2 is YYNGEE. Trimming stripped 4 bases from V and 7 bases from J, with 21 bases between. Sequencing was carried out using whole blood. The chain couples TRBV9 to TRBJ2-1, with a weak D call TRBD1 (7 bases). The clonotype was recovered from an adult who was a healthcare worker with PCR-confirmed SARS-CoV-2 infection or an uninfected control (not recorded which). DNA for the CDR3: TGTGCCAGCAGCCTTGGAGGGGGCCTACAGGAGAATGAGCAGTTCTTC. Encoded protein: CASSLGGGLQENEQFF.